A selection of T cell receptor beta chains follows, all from one sample in a study of chemoradiotherapy in HPV16-positive cancers. Data came from immunoSEQ multiplex PCR; TCRdb stores just in-frame clones and leaves some out. Altogether around 9,800 clones are present, under 80% being singletons, with the ten largest covering less than 45%. This specimen was collected from a patient who underwent chemoradiotherapy. The source of these receptors is a human donor with HPV-associated anogenital cancer. CDR3s include the opening cysteine and the closing phenylalanine or tryptophan. The order of the fields is clone size, V gene, J gene, D gene, CDR3 DNA, CDR3 protein. D genes are given only for firm matches. Not all rows give a size; the values are once, few, many and, for expanded clones, a class.

NA	TRBV5-4	TRBJ2-3	NA	TGTGCCAGCAGCTTGGTACAGATTAACGGACTACACACAGATACGCAGTATTTT	CASSLVQINGLHTDTQYF
NA	TRBV6-1	TRBJ1-1	NA	TGTGCCAGCAGAGTCGAGGGGAACACTGAAGCTTTCTTT	CASRVEGNTEAFF
NA	TRBV7-8	TRBJ2-3	NA	TGTGCCAGCAGCCGGAGTTTTAACACAGATACGCAGTATTTT	CASSRSFNTDTQYF
NA	TRBV13	TRBJ1-1	TRBD1	TGTGCCAGCAGCCTGGGACAGGGGCTGGGAATAGCTTTCTTT	CASSLGQGLGIAFF
NA	TRBV5-1	TRBJ2-1	NA	TGCGCCAGCAGCTTGGGACACAGGGACCTCTACAATGAGCAGTTCTTC	CASSLGHRDLYNEQFF
NA	TRBV9	TRBJ2-1	NA	TGTGCCAGCGGGCGTGGGTTCTTGCTCAATGAGCAGTTCTTC	CASGRGFLLNEQFF
NA	TRBV19	TRBJ2-3	TRBD2	TGTGCCAGTAGTATATATACTAGCGGCTCAGATACGCAGTATTTT	CASSIYTSGSDTQYF
NA	TRBV7-2	TRBJ2-2	NA	TGTGCCAGCAGCCCCCCCGGAGGGGTAGGCACCGGGGAGCTGTTTTTT	CASSPPGGVGTGELFF
NA	TRBV7-9	TRBJ1-2	NA	TGTGCCAGCAGCTTAGGCCCAGGGAGAACCGCCCTTGGCTACACCTTC	CASSLGPGRTALGYTF
NA	TRBV7-2	TRBJ1-1	NA	TGTGCCAGCAGCCGAGGCTATGAAGCTTTCTTT	CASSRGYEAFF
once	TRBV27	TRBJ1-4	TRBD1	TGTGCCAGCAGTTTTCTCCGAGACAGGGGTGTAAATGAAAAACTGTTTTTT	CASSFLRDRGVNEKLFF
medium-sized	TRBV9	TRBJ2-3	TRBD1	TGTGCCAGCAGCGGGGGACAGTACTTCGATACGCAGTATTTT	CASSGGQYFDTQYF
NA	TRBV7-7	TRBJ2-3	TRBD1	TGTGCCAGCAGCTCCGGGACAGGGCAGGAATCAGATACGCAGTATTTT	CASSSGTGQESDTQYF
few	TRBV5-4	TRBJ2-7	NA	TGTGCCAGCAGCTTGGGGGACGGGACTTCTTACGAGCAGTACTTC	CASSLGDGTSYEQYF
NA	TRBV7-2	TRBJ1-1	NA	TGTGCCAGCAGCGCCCGGGGAAGACGAGGGACTGAAGCTTTCTTT	CASSARGRRGTEAFF
few	TRBV10-2	TRBJ2-2	NA	TGCGCCAGCGGGGAGGGGGCAATCGGGGAGCTGTTTTTT	CASGEGAIGELFF
NA	TRBV6-5	TRBJ2-5	NA	TGTGCCAGCAGTTACGTAAGGGCAGGAGAGACCCAGTACTTC	CASSYVRAGETQYF
NA	TRBV5-4	TRBJ2-5	NA	TGTGCCAGCAGCCTGACTGGGGGGGCCCTGGAGACCCAGTACTTC	CASSLTGGALETQYF
NA	TRBV6-1	TRBJ1-1	NA	TGTGCCAGCAGTGAAGCAGTAGGGGAAGGCGCTGAAGCTTTCTTT	CASSEAVGEGAEAFF
NA	TRBV4-1	TRBJ2-4	NA	TGCGCCAGCAGCCAAGATGGATACGGAGCCAAAAACATTCAGTACTTC	CASSQDGYGAKNIQYF
few	TRBV27	TRBJ1-1	TRBD1	TGTGCCAGCAGTTTACGACAGGGGCCGCGCGCTTTCTTT	CASSLRQGPRAFF
NA	TRBV5-4	TRBJ2-1	NA	TGTGCCAGCAGCCTGGGATATGTGCAGTTCTTC	CASSLGYVQFF
once	TRBV27	TRBJ2-7	TRBD2	TGTGCCAGCAGCCCAATTTACAGCGGGAGGGCCCAAGAGCAGTACTTC	CASSPIYSGRAQEQYF
once	TRBV6-1	TRBJ1-4	NA	TGTGCCAGCAGTGGGTCTTGGGGGGTTAATGAAAAACTGTTTTTT	CASSGSWGVNEKLFF
NA	TRBV5-6	TRBJ1-2	NA	TGTGCCAGCAGCCCCCATCCAGACAGTGACTATGGCTACACCTTC	CASSPHPDSDYGYTF
NA	TRBV4-3	TRBJ1-5	NA	TGCGCCAGCAGCCAGTACACAGGGCCTCAGCCCCAGCATTTT	CASSQYTGPQPQHF
NA	TRBV5-1	TRBJ2-5	NA	TGCGCCAGCAGCTTGGTAAGACCCCAAGAGACCCAGTACTTC	CASSLVRPQETQYF
NA	TRBV14	TRBJ2-1	NA	TGTGCCAGCAGCCGAAGCCTGGGTTACAATGAGCAGTTCTTC	CASSRSLGYNEQFF
NA	TRBV27	TRBJ1-2	NA	TGTGCCAGCAGTGGTAGCTACTATGGCTACACCTTC	CASSGSYYGYTF
once	TRBV28	TRBJ1-1	TRBD1	TGTGCCAGCAGGGGGGGGGACAGAGTAAGATCCGAAGCTTTCTTT	CASRGGDRVRSEAFF
NA	TRBV19	TRBJ2-1	NA	TGTGCCAGTAGTATAGGTCCTAGCTGGGGGAATGAGCAGTTCTTC	CASSIGPSWGNEQFF
NA	TRBV9	TRBJ1-3	TRBD1	TGTGCCCGACGGGTCCGGGACAGGGGGGGATCAGGAAGCACCATATATTTT	CARRVRDRGGSGSTIYF
few	TRBV4-3	TRBJ1-2	NA	TGCGCCAGCAGCCAAGCAGGGGCCGGTCTTGGCTACACCTTC	CASSQAGAGLGYTF
NA	TRBV29-1	TRBJ2-7	NA	TGCAGCGTTGTGGGGGGAGAGTTGGAGCAGTACTTC	CSVVGGELEQYF
NA	TRBV30	TRBJ1-2	NA	TGTGCCTGGACACAGGCAGGAAACTATGGCTACACCTTC	CAWTQAGNYGYTF
NA	TRBV4-3	TRBJ2-7	TRBD1	TGCGCCAGCAGCCCAGACAGGGGCCACGAGCAGTACTTC	CASSPDRGHEQYF
NA	TRBV5-1	TRBJ1-1	TRBD1	TGCGCCAGCAGCTTAACACAGGGGGGGACTGAAGCTTTCTTT	CASSLTQGGTEAFF
NA	TRBV28	TRBJ1-2	NA	TGTGCCAGCAGTTTGGCTACCGGGCCGTGGTACGGCTACACCTTC	CASSLATGPWYGYTF
NA	TRBV7-8	TRBJ2-2	TRBD1	TGTGCCAGCAGTTCTATACATCAGGGGGCGCATTACGCCGGGGAGCTGTTTTTT	CASSSIHQGAHYAGELFF
NA	TRBV20-1	TRBJ2-1	NA	TGCAGTGCTCGAGACTTACATGAGCAGTTCTTC	CSARDLHEQFF
NA	TRBV4-1	TRBJ1-1	TRBD1	TGCGCCAGCAGACTCAGGGGGCCAGGGATGGGGAACACTGAAGCTTTCTTT	CASRLRGPGMGNTEAFF
once	TRBV2	TRBJ1-5	NA	TGTGCCAGCAGGAGGGACGCCGGGCATCAGCCCCAGCATTTT	CASRRDAGHQPQHF
NA	TRBV6-5	TRBJ2-1	NA	TGTGCCAGCAGTTACTCTCTAGTTTACAATGAGCAGTTCTTC	CASSYSLVYNEQFF